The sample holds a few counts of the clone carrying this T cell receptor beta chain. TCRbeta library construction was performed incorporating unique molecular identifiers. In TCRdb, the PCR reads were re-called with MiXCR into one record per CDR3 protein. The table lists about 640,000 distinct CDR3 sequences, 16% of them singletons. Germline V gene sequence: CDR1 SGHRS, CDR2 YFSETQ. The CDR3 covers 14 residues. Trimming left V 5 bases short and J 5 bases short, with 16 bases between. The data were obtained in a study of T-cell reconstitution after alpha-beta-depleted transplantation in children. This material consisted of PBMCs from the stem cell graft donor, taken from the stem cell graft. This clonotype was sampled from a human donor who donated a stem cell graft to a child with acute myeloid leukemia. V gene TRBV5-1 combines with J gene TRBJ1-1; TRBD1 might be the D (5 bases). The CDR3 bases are TGCGCCAGCAGTCAGTGGGGCCTGGGGACTGAAGCTTTCTTT. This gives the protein CASSQWGLGTEAFF.